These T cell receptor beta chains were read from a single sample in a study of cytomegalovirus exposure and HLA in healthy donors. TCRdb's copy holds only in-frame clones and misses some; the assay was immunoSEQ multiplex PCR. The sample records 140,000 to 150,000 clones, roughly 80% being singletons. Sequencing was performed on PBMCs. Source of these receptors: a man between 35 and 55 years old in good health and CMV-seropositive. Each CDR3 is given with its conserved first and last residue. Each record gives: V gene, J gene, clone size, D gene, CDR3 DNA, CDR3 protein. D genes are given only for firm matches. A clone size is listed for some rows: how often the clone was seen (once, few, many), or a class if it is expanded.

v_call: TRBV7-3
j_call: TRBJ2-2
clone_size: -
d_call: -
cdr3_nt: TGTGCCAGCAGCTTAACGGAGACCGGGGAGCTGTTTTTT
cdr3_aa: CASSLTETGELFF

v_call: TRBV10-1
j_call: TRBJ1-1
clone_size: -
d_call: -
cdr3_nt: TGCGCCAGCAGTGAGTCGAGAGGGCCCACTGAAGCTTTCTTT
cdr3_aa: CASSESRGPTEAFF

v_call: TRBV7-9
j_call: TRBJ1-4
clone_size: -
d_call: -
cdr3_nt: TGTGCCAGCAGCTTCAGGGGAACTAATGAAAAACTGTTTTTT
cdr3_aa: CASSFRGTNEKLFF

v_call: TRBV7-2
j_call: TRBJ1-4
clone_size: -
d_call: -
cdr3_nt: TGTGCCAGCAGCTTAGTGGGAGGTGGCTATGAAAAACTGTTTTTT
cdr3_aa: CASSLVGGGYEKLFF

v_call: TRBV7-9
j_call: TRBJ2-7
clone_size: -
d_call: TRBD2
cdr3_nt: TGTGCCAGCAGCTTTGACGGGAGGGCCAAACCAGGTATCTACGAGCAGTACTTC
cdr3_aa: CASSFDGRAKPGIYEQYF

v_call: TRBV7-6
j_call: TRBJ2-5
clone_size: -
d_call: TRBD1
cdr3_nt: TGTGCCAGCAGCCCTACAGGGGGCGGAGAGACCCAGTACTTC
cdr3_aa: CASSPTGGGETQYF

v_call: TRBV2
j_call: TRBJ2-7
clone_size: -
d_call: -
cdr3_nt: TGTGCCAGCAGTGATGCAGGGGCCCCCTACGAGCAGTACTTC
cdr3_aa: CASSDAGAPYEQYF

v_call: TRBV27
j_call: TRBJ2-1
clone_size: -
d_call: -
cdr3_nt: TGTGCGACTCGAAGAGGGATGGGGTTTGGGTTCAATGAGCAGTTCTTC
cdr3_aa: CATRRGMGFGFNEQFF

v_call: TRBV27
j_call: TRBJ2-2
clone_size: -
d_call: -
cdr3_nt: TGTGCCAGCAGTTTTGCTCTGGACGGGAGCGGGGAGCTGTTTTTT
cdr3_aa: CASSFALDGSGELFF

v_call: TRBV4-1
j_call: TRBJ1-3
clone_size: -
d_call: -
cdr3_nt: TGCGCCAGCAGCCAAGTTATTTTTATCGGAAACACCATATATTTT
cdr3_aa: CASSQVIFIGNTIYF

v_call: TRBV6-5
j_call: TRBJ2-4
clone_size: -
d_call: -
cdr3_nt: TGTGCCAGCCGTAAGCCGGGACACAAAAACATTCAGTACTTC
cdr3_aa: CASRKPGHKNIQYF

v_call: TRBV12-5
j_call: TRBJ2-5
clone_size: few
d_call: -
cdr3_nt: TGTGCTAGTGGTTTGGGTCGTCAAGAGACCCAGTACTTC
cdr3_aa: CASGLGRQETQYF

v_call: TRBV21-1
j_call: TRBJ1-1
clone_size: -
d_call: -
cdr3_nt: TGTGCCAGCAGCAAAGGATTGGGGGGCACTGAAGCTTTCTTT
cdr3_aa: CASSKGLGGTEAFF

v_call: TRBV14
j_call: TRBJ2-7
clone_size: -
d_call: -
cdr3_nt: TGTGCCAGCAGCCTAACCGGGACTTTGCACTTC
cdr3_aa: CASSLTGTLHF

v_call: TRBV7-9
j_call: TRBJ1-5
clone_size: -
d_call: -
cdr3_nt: TGTGCCAGCAGCTCCGGGGATCAGCCCCAGCATTTT
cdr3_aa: CASSSGDQPQHF

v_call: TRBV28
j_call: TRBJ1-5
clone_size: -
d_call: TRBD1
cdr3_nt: TGTGCCAGCAGTTTGAGACAGGGTAATCAGCCCCAGCATTTT
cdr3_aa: CASSLRQGNQPQHF

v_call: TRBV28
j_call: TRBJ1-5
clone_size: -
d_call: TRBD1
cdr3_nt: TGTGCCAGCAGTTTAAAGGGGGCAGGTGGCAATCAGCCCCAGCATTTT
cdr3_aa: CASSLKGAGGNQPQHF

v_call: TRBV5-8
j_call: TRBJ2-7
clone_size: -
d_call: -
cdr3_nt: TGTGCCAGCAGCCTCAGGAGGGGTACCTACGAGCAGTACTTC
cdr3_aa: CASSLRRGTYEQYF

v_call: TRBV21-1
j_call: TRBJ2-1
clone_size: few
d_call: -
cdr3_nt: TGTGCCAGCAGCAAAGAGGGAGGCCGGGAGGGATATGAGCAGTTCTTC
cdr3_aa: CASSKEGGREGYEQFF

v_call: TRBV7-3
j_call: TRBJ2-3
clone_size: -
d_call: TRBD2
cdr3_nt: TGTGCCAGCAGCTCCAGACTAGCTGATACGCAGTATTTT
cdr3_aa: CASSSRLADTQYF

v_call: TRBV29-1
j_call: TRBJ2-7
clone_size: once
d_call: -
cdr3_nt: TGCAGCGCCCGACGGGACACCACCTACGAGCAGTACTTC
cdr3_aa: CSARRDTTYEQYF

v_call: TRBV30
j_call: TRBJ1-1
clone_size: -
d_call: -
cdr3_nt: TGTGCCTCAAAACAAACAGGTATTAACACTGAAGCTTTCTTT
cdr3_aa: CASKQTGINTEAFF

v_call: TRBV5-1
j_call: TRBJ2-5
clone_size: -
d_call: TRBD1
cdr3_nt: TGCGCCAGCAGCAAAATGACAGGGCAAGAGACCCAGTACTTC
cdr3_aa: CASSKMTGQETQYF

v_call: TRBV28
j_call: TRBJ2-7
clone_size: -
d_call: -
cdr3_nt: TGTGCCAGCAGTCCCCCCAGGCCCCCCCCATCCTACGAGCAGTACTTC
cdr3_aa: CASSPPRPPPSYEQYF

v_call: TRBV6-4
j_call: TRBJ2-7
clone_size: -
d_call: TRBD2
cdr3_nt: TGTGCCAGCAGTGACCCGGGACTAGTACCCCACGAGCAGTACTTC
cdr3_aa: CASSDPGLVPHEQYF

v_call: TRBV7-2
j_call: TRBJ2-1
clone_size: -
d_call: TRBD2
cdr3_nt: TGTGCCAGCAGCCCCCAGACTAGCGGGAGACATGAGCAGTTCTTC
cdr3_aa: CASSPQTSGRHEQFF

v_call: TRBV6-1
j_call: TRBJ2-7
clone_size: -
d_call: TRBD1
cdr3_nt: TGTGCCAGCAGAGTACAGGGGGAGTCCTACGAGCAGTACTTC
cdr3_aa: CASRVQGESYEQYF

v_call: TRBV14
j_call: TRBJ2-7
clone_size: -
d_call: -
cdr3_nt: TGTGCCAGCAGCCCCACAAGATTCTACGAGCAGTACTTC
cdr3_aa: CASSPTRFYEQYF

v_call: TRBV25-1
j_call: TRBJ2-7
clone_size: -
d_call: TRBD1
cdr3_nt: TGTGCCAGCAGTGAATATCTGGGGACAGAAAGCGAGGAGCAGTACTTC
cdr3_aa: CASSEYLGTESEEQYF

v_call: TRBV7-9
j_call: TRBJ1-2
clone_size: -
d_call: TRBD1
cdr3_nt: TGTTCCAGCAGCTCTATGCCGAATAGACAGGGAAGCTATGGCTACACCTTC
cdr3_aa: CSSSSMPNRQGSYGYTF

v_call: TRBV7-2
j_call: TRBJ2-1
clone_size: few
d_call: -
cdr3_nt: TGTGCCAGCAGACCGCTAGGAACCTACAATGAGCAGTTCTTC
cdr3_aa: CASRPLGTYNEQFF

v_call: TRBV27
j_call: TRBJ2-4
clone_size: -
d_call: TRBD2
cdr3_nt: TGTGCCAGCAGTTTAATCCCGACTAGCTCCAACATTCAGTACTTC
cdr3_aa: CASSLIPTSSNIQYF